This T cell receptor beta chain was profiled in a study of T cell changes during pregnancy in multiple sclerosis. The CDR3 extends over 15 amino acids. Germline loops: CDR1 SNHLY, CDR2 FYNNEI. The V segment lost 6 bases and the J segment 4 bases; nucleotides outside the gene matches: 8. TCRdb keeps only in-frame clones here, not all; method: immunoSEQ multiplex PCR. The sample gives around 30,000 clones, 89% of which show up once; 0.65% to 0.9% is in the top ten. This TCR was sampled from a female donor with multiple sclerosis, enrolled in a pregnancy study. The material was CD4+ T cells from peripheral blood mononuclear cells, obtained in the second trimester of pregnancy. The rearrangement uses TRBV2 and TRBJ1-5; 8 nucleotides line up with TRBD1. CDR3 amino acids: CASSVGQGLNQPQHF. CDR3 coding DNA: TGTGCCAGCAGCGTTGGACAGGGCCTTAATCAGCCCCAGCATTTT.